This T cell receptor (beta chain) was sequenced for a study of OX40 agonist ivuxolimab in advanced cancers. Study information: Ivuxolimab, an antibody that agonizes OX40 (CD134), was administered to the patients. A male proportion of approximately 83% was recorded, with mean age approximately 64 years and range about 23 to 80. Findings and caveats of the study: Clonal expansion from baseline to week 6 occurred in both CD4+ and CD8+ T cells. Researchers report that CD8+ T cells had, on average, more expanded clones than CD4+.

The CDR3 extends over 13 amino acids. The V segment lost 7 bases and the J segment 5 bases; nucleotides outside the gene matches: 7. Per the germline V gene, CDR1 is MNHNS and CDR2 is SASEGT. Sequencing used immunoSEQ multiplex PCR; TCRdb keeps in-frame clones, though not all of them. The sample yields 55,000 to 60,000 clones, about 93% seen once. Of note for this clone: Its antigen is unknown.

The TCR originated in an adult with an advanced solid tumor such as melanoma, head and neck, liver or kidney cancer. The J gene is TRBJ1-1, the V gene TRBV6-1; 7 bases agree with TRBD1. The material was CD4+ or CD8+ T cells sorted from blood, obtained in a trial of the OX40 agonist ivuxolimab. Here the CDR3 reads CASTGGGGTEAFF. In DNA form, the CDR3 reads TGTGCCAGCACTGGAGGGGGCGGTACTGAAGCTTTCTTT.